What follows describes a single TCR beta chain. Germline and junction disagree at one end, which may indicate a read error. The CDR3 spans 12 residues. In germline, CDR1 is SQVTM, CDR2 ANQGSEA. This entry comes from a study of blood T cell repertoires in COVID-19. Some clones are missing from TCRdb's copy, which holds only in-frame ones; the method was immunoSEQ multiplex PCR. The repertoire holds approximately 500,000 clones, with roughly 89% as singletons. The TCR sequence derives from a woman between 50 and 59 years old with COVID-19, enrolled during active disease. Sequenced input: peripheral blood. The V call is TRBV29-1, the J call TRBJ2-7; possible D gene TRBD2, 6 bases. The CDR3 nucleotides are TGCAGCGTTGGCGCCAGCGGGCAGCTCTGGACCTTC. It encodes CSVGASGQLWTF.